The clone carrying this TCR beta chain occurred many times. Its antigen is not known. This record belongs to a study of blood T cells in healthy people across ages. With a J-beta primer mix and a sample-barcoded 5' primer, a second PCR ran about 7 to 12 cycles. Each cDNA molecule was tagged by a template-switch adaptor with 12 random nucleotides. TCRdb recomputed calls from the 5' RACE reads with MiXCR, one row per CDR3 protein. The sample lists about 680,000 distinct CDR3 sequences, around 48% seen once, with about a third in the top ten. Study-wide results and limits: Diversity estimates from one million T cells were considered underestimates. Per million T cells, TCR beta diversity dropped about linearly as age rose. PBMCs were not sorted, which prevented a conclusive comparison of naive versus antigen-experienced cells.

This clonotype was obtained from a woman aged 55-70 years in good health. What was sequenced was blood.

The CDR3 DNA reads as TGTGCCAGCAGCGAGATGACCGTAGCCTACGAGCAGTACTTC. It is translated as CASSEMTVAYEQYF. The J gene is TRBJ2-7, the V gene TRBV7-2; no firm D call. The CDR3 contains 14 residues. Trimming cost V 5 bases and J 2 bases, with 13 bases left between them. Germline loops: CDR1 SGHTA, CDR2 FQGNSA.